Described below is a single T cell receptor (beta chain) sequence and its context. This entry belongs to a study of patients and donors after allogeneic stem cell transplantation. TCRdb used MiXCR to reprocess the RT-PCR reads, holding one entry per CDR3 protein. The sample has approximately 57,000 distinct CDR3 sequences, 13% seen once; the top ten hold around 32%. The CDR3 covers 18 residues. CDR1 and CDR2 from the germline V gene are DFQATT and SNEGSKA (reference sequence). V shed 3 bases, J shed 5 bases, and the junction held 18 bases outside the gene matches. This clonotype was obtained from a human donor who was either an allogeneic HSCT recipient or a stem cell or donor lymphocyte infusion donor (not recorded which). It is not recorded whose cells these are; they may come from a transplant donor. Sequencing input: blood, either unsorted or a sorted T cell fraction (not recorded which). V usage is TRBV20-1 and J usage is TRBJ2-7, with 11 bases identical to TRBD2. The CDR3 nucleotides read TGCAGTGCTAGGGGGACCGATATACTAGCGGGAGTGAGAAACGAGCAGTACTTC. Protein product: CSARGTDILAGVRNEQYF.